The entry that follows covers one TCR beta chain sequence. The antigen is not known. Unexposed donor CD4+ T cells date from 2011-2018, before the COVID-19 pandemic. The cells were cultured for approximately ten days before CD4+ T cells were isolated. The source of the sample is a study of CD4 T cells in relation to SARS-CoV-2 and coronaviruses. Findings and limits, study-wide: Monoreactive clones expanded significantly more to SARS-CoV-2 than crossreactive clones did.

The CDR3 spans 17 residues. Germline V CDR1 and CDR2: SEHNR, FQNEAQ (reference sequence). With 5 bases clipped from V and 5 bases from J, the junction kept 11 bases outside the gene matches. Method: immunoSEQ multiplex PCR; TCRdb's copy keeps in-frame clones and lacks some. The data hold approximately 30,000 clones, with 74% observed a single time. This sequence was found in a human donor in good health. Sequences were obtained from CD4+ T cells from PBMCs, cultured in vitro. The rearrangement uses TRBV7-9 and TRBJ2-7; 14 nucleotides match TRBD2. The CDR3: CASSPNDGTSGSNEQYF. The CDR3 DNA sequence: TGTGCCAGCAGCCCAAACGACGGGACTAGCGGGAGTAACGAGCAGTACTTC.